The clone carrying this TCR beta chain was seen at least ten times. A junction end diverges from the germline sequence, so it may reflect a read error. The V gene's germline CDR1 is SSHAT and CDR2 FNYEAQ (reference sequence). The CDR3 loop spans 15 amino acids. This sample is part of a study of T cells in Graves' hyperthyroidism and ophthalmopathy. Clinical symptoms, serum thyroxine, TRAb, thyroid ultrasound and orbital computed tomography informed diagnoses. The source material, RNA transcripts, was used to amplify TCR beta CDR3 regions. Primed by the HTBI set, a first-round RT-PCR was run on the TCR CDR3. TCRdb fed the multiplex PCR reads into MiXCR, producing one record per CDR3 protein. The sample yields fewer than 900,000 distinct CDR3 sequences, under 20% seen once.

The sequence was obtained from a woman aged 45-60 years with Graves' hyperthyroidism that later progressed to Graves' ophthalmopathy. V is TRBV7-7 and J is TRBJ2-5; D possibly corresponds to TRBD1 (6 bases). The sample taken for sequencing was blood. CDR3 region: CASSLIRGVQETQYF. CDR3 in DNA: TGTGCTAGCAGCTTAATCAGGGGCGTCCAAGAGACCCAGTACTTC.